The T cell receptor (beta chain) under discussion was sequenced for a study of T-cell reconstitution after alpha-beta-depleted transplantation in children. Unique molecular identifiers were incorporated during preparation of the TCRbeta library. TCRdb ran MiXCR on the PCR reads and lists one entry per CDR3 protein. The sample consists of around 450,000 distinct CDR3 sequences, 15% to 20% of them appearing once. This clonotype was counted between two and nine times. Its specificity is not known. Looked up from germline, CDR1 is MRHNA and CDR2 is SNTAGT. The V end lost 3 bases, the J end lost 4 bases, and 11 bases lay between the germline ends. The CDR3 loop spans 14 amino acids. Findings and caveats of the study: Fresh T-cell production supplied most of the T-cell counts and diversity seen one year after transplant.

The starting material was PBMCs, mostly from graft donor cells, obtained 360 days after TCRalphabeta/CD19-depleted stem cell transplant. The chain uses TRBV6-4 and TRBJ2-3, with D maybe TRBD2 (7 bases). The clonotype was recovered from a boy in the first two years of life who had a stem cell transplant for Wiskott-Aldrich syndrome, so the T cells may come from the graft donor. The CDR3 is CASSEGGGSDTQYF. CDR3 in DNA: TGTGCCAGCAGTGAAGGGGGGGGGTCAGATACGCAGTATTTT.